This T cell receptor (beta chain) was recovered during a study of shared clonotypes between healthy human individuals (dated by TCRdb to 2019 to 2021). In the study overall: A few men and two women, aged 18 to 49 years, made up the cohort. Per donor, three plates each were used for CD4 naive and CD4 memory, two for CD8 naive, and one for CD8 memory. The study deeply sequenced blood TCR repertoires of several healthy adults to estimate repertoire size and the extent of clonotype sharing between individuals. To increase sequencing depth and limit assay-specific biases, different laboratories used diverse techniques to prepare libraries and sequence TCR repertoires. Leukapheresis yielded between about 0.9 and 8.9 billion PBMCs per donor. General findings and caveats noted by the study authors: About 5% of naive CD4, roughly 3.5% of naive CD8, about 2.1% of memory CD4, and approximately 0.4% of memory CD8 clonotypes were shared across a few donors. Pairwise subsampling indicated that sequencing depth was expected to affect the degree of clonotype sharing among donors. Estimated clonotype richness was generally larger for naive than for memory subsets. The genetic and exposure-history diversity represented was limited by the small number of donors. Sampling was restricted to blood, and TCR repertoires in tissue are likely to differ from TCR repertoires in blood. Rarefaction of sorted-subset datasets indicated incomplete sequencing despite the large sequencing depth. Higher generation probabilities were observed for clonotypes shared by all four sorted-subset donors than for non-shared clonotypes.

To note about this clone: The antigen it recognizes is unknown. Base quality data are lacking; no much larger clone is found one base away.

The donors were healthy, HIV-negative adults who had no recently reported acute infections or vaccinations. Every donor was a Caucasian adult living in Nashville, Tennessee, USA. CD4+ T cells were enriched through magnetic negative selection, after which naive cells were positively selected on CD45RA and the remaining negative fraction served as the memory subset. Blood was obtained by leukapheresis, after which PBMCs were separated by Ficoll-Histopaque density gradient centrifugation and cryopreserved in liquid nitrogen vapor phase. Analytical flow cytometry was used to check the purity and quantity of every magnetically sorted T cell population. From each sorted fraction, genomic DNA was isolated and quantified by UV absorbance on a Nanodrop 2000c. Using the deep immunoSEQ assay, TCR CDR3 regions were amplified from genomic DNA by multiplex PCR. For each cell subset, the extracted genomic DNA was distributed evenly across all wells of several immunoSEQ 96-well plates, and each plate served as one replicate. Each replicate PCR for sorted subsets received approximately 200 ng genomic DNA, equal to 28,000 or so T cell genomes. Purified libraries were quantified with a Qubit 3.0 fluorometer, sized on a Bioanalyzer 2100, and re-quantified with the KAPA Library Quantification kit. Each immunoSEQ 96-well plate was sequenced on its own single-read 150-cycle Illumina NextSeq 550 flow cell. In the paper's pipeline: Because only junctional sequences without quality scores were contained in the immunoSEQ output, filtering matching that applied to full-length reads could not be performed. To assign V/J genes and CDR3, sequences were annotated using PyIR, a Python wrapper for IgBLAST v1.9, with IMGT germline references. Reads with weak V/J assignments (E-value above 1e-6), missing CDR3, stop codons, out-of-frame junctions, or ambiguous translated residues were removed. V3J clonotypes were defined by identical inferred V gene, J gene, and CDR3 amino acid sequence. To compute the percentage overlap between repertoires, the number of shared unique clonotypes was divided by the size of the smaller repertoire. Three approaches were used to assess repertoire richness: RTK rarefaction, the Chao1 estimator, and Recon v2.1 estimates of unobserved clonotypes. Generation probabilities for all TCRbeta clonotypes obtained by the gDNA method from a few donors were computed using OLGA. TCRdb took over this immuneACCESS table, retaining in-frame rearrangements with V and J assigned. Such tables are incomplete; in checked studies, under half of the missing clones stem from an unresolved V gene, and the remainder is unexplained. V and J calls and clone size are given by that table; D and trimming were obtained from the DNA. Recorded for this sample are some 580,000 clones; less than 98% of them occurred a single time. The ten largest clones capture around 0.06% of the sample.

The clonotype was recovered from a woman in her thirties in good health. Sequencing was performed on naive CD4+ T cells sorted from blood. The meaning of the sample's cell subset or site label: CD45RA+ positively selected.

The DNA sequence is given as TGTGCCAGCAGCTTTAGTTACGAGCAGTACTTC. Translation gives CASSFSYEQYF. This chain is built from TRBV7-9 and TRBJ2-7, with the D gene uncertain. The CDR3 spans 11 residues, from the cysteine through the phenylalanine. Only the CDR3 DNA stays, 33 bases, in frame from base 1. The germline ends are 4 bases apart after V is trimmed by 3 bases and J by 4 bases. From the germline V gene (reference sequence), CDR1 is SEHNR and CDR2 is FQNEAQ.